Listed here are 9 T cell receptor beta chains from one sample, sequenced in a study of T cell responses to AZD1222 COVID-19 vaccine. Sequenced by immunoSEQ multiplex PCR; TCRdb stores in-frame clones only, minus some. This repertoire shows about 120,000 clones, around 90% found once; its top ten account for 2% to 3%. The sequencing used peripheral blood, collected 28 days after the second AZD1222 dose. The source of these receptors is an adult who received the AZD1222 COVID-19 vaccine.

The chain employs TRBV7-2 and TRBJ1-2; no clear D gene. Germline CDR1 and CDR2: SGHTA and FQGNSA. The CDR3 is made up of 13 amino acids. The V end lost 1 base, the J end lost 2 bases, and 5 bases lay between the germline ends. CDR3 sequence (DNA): TGTGCCAGCAGCTTAGACCTGAACTATGGCTACACCTTC. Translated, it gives CASSLDLNYGYTF. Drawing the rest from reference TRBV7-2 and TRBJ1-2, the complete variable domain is GAGVSQSPSNKVTEKGKDVELRCDPISGHTALYWYRQSLGQGLEFLIYFQGNSAPDKSGLPSDRFSAERTGGSVSTLTIQRTQQEDSAVYLCASSLDLNYGYTFGSGTRLTVV.

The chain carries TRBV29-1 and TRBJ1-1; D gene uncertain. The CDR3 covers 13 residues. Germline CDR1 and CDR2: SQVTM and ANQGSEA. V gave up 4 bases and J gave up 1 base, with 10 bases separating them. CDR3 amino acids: CSVVGNRNTEAFF. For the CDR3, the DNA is TGCAGCGTTGTGGGTAATAGGAACACTGAAGCTTTCTTT.

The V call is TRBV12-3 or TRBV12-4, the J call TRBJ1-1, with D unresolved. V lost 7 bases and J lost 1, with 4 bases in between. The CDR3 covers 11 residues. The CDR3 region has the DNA TGTGCCAGCACCCGGAACACTGAAGCTTTCTTT. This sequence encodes CASTRNTEAFF.

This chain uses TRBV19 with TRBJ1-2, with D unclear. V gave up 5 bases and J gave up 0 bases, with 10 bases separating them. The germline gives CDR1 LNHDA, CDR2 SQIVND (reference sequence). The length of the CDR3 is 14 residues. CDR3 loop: CASSSGSPNYGYTF. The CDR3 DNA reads TGTGCCAGTAGTTCGGGGTCGCCTAACTATGGCTACACCTTC.

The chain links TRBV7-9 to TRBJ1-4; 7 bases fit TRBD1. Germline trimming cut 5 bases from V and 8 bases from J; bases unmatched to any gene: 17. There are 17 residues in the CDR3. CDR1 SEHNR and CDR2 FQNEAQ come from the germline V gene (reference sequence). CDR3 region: CASSLTGVTVRGEKLFF. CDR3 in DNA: TGTGCCAGCAGCCTAACAGGGGTGACGGTTAGAGGAGAAAAACTGTTTTTT.

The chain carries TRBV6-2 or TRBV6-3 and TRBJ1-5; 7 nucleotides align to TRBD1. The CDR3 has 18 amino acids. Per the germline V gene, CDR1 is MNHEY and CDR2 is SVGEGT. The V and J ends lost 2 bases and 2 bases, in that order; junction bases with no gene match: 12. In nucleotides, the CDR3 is TGTGCCAGCAGTTACGAGTTGGGCAGGGGGGAACGCAATCAGCCCCAGCATTTT. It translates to CASSYELGRGERNQPQHF.

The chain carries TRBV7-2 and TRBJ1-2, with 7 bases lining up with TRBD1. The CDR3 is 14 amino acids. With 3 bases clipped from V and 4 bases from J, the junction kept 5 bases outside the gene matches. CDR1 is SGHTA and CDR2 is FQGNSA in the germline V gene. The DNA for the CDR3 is TGTGCCAGCAGCTTGGGGGGGACAGCCTATGGCTACACCTTC. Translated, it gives CASSLGGTAYGYTF.

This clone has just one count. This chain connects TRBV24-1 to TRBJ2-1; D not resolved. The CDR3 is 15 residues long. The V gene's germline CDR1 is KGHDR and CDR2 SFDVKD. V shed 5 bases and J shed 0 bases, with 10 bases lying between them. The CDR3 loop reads CATSARVSSYNEQFF. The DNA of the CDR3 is TGTGCCACCAGTGCCCGGGTTAGCTCCTACAATGAGCAGTTCTTC.

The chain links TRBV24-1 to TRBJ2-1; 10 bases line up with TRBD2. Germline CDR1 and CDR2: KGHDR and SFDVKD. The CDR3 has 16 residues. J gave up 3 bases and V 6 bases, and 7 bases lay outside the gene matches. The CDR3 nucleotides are TGTGCCACCAGTTCCCAGCGGGGGGGCGACTACAATGAGCAGTTCTTC. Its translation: CATSSQRGGDYNEQFF.